This T cell receptor (beta chain) stems from a study of CD8+CD57+ T cells in acquired aplastic anemia. Overall study context: Sorted CD4+ and CD8+ cells yielded DNA averaging about 2.9 ug.

There are 13 residues in the CDR3. CDR1 and CDR2 from the germline V gene are MNHEY and SVGEGT. V was trimmed by 7 bases and J by 5 bases, leaving 12 bases between them. Patients chosen for sequencing had shown CD8+CD57+ cell expansion by flow cytometry. Genomic DNA acted as the template from which TCR beta VDJ combination and CDR3 sequence profiling were carried out. One entry per CDR3 protein results from TCRdb running MiXCR on the reads. Of about 190,000 distinct CDR3 sequences in the sample, 40% to 50% are singletons; the top ten hold around 9.7%. Findings and caveats of the study: Patients and controls shared twenty-nine CD8+ CDR3 sequences, which appeared highly expressed in patients and within their immunodominant clones.

In this sample, this clonotype turned up a few times. What it binds is not known. V is TRBV6-2 or TRBV6-3 and J is TRBJ2-1; possibly TRBD2 for D (5 bases). This sequence was found in a human donor with aplastic anemia. What was sequenced was sorted CD4+, CD8+, or CD8+CD57+ T cells (not recorded which) from PBMCs. CDR3 in amino acids: CASTLLGNNEQFF. CDR3 DNA: TGTGCCAGCACCTTACTAGGGAACAATGAGCAGTTCTTC.